The 30 T cell receptor beta chains listed next were all sequenced from one sample in a study of T cell responses to AZD1222 COVID-19 vaccine. Generated by immunoSEQ multiplex PCR, the TCRdb table keeps only in-frame clones and is missing some. Counted here are approximately 130,000 clones, 80% to 90% occurring once; the ten biggest clones make up more than 7.5%. Sequenced here: peripheral blood, sampled on day 0 of AZD1222 vaccination. These receptors all stem from an adult in good health.

The J gene is TRBJ1-2, the V gene TRBV5-1, with 10 positions matching TRBD1. This CDR3 has 14 amino acids. Trimming cost V 4 bases and J 6 bases; bases outside gene matches: 6. The germline V gene encodes CDR1 SGHRS and CDR2 YFSETQ. CDR3 sequence (DNA): TGCGCCAGCAGCCTCGGGACAGGGGACGATGGCTACACCTTC. It specifies CASSLGTGDDGYTF.

The J gene is TRBJ2-7, the V gene TRBV5-4, with a possible D match to TRBD2 (5 bases). The germline V and J ends were trimmed by 0 bases and 3 bases, with 7 bases remaining between them. This CDR3 has 13 residues. CDR1 is SGHNT and CDR2 is YYREEE in the germline V gene (reference sequence). The CDR3 here is CASSLGEFYEQYF. The CDR3 DNA sequence: TGTGCCAGCAGCTTGGGGGAGTTCTACGAGCAGTACTTC. The full variable domain, completed using reference TRBV5-4 and TRBJ2-7, is ETGVTQSPTHLIKTRGQQVTLRCSSQSGHNTVSWYQQALGQGPQFIFQYYREEENGRGNFPPRFSGLQFPNYSSELNVNALELDDSALYLCASSLGEFYEQYFGPGTRLTVT.

The rearrangement joins TRBV19 to TRBJ1-5; 7 bases fit TRBD1. This CDR3 comprises 14 residues. With V trimmed by 4 bases and J by 4 bases, 4 bases remained unmatched. The germline V gene has CDR1 LNHDA and CDR2 SQIVND (reference sequence). The CDR3 coding sequence is TGTGCCAGTAGTAGGCAGGGGGGGAATCAGCCCCAGCATTTT. It specifies CASSRQGGNQPQHF.

CDR3 in DNA: TGTGCCAGCAGCCTTGCTCGAAGGGCTATCGATCAGCCCCAGCATTTT. Its translation: CASSLARRAIDQPQHF. The rearrangement joins TRBV7-8 to TRBJ1-5; D not certain. This CDR3 is built from 16 residues. Germline loops: CDR1 SGHVS, CDR2 FQNEAQ. V was clipped by 5 bases and J by 5 bases, with 19 bases between them.

This clone was detected once. The V call is TRBV10-3, the J call TRBJ2-7, with D perhaps TRBD1 (6 bases). V lost 3 bases and J lost 3, with 12 bases in between. The CDR3 length is 14 residues. Germline V lookup: CDR1 ENHRY, CDR2 SYGVKD. CDR3 sequence reads: CAISENRDNYEQYF. In DNA form, the CDR3 reads TGTGCCATCAGTGAAAACCGGGACAACTACGAGCAGTACTTC.

This chain uses TRBV6-1 with TRBJ1-5, with a tentative D call TRBD1 (6 bases). Germline CDR1 reads MNHNS; CDR2 reads SASEGT. The CDR3 totals 16 residues. The V end lost 2 bases, the J end lost 4 bases, and 15 bases lay between the germline ends. CDR3 coding DNA: TGTGCCAGCAGTGAATTACACGGAGGGGGAAATCAGCCCCAGCATTTT. Its translation: CASSELHGGGNQPQHF.

This rearrangement joins TRBV6-4 to TRBJ1-5, with unresolved D. V was cut by 3 bases and J by 10 bases, with 25 bases left in between. The CDR3 loop spans 17 amino acids. From germline, CDR1 is MRHNA and CDR2 SNTAGT. The CDR3: CASSESLDTPVFYPQHF. The CDR3 DNA reads TGTGCCAGCAGTGAAAGCCTAGACACGCCTGTTTTTTATCCCCAGCATTTT.

The rearrangement links TRBV24-1 to TRBJ1-5; 11 bases line up with TRBD1. The CDR3 consists of 16 residues. Germline V gene sequence: CDR1 KGHDR, CDR2 SFDVKD. With 4 bases clipped from V and 1 base from J, the junction kept 2 bases outside the gene matches. The CDR3: CATSDWTGGSNQPQHF. The CDR3 nucleotides read TGTGCCACCAGTGACTGGACAGGGGGCAGCAATCAGCCCCAGCATTTT.

This sequence joins TRBV11-1 and TRBJ2-1; 8 nucleotides agree with TRBD1. V dropped 6 bases and J dropped 6; count of bases not matched to a gene: 7. Germline V gene lookup returns CDR1 SGHAT and CDR2 FQDESV (reference sequence). CDR3 length equals 14 residues. In DNA, the CDR3 is TGTGCCAGCAGTCACACAACAGGGGGCAATGAGCAGTTCTTC. The encoded protein is CASSHTTGGNEQFF.

This clone was found a few times. The CDR3 loop is CASSLSVVGNYEQYF. CDR3 bases: TGTGCCAGCAGCTTAAGTGTTGTCGGTAACTACGAGCAGTACTTC. The chain uses TRBV11-2 and TRBJ2-7; D call uncertain. With 2 bases removed from V and 3 bases from J, the gap between germline ends came to 14 bases. Germline V gene sequence: CDR1 SGHAT, CDR2 FQNNGV. CDR3 length: 15 amino acids. The complete variable domain, with remaining parts taken from reference TRBV11-2 and TRBJ2-7, reads EAGVAQSPRYKIIEKRQSVAFWCNPISGHATLYWYQQILGQGPKLLIQFQNNGVVDDSQLPKDRFSAERLKGVDSTLKIQPAKLEDSAVYLCASSLSVVGNYEQYFGPGTRLTVT.

V is TRBV4-1 and J is TRBJ2-2, with TRBD2 matching 7 bases. After removal of 0 bases from V and 7 bases from J, the junction contained 11 bases not matched to a gene. The CDR3 length is 17 residues. CDR1 and CDR2 from the germline V gene are MGHRA and YSYEKL. The CDR3 DNA reads as TGCGCCAGCAGCCAAGAATCCGGCGGGAGAGTTGACGGGGAGCTGTTTTTT. Translation gives CASSQESGGRVDGELFF.

The V gene is TRBV7-2, the J gene TRBJ1-3; tentative D call: TRBD1 (5 bases). V lost 4 bases and J 3 bases, leaving 13 bases between the germline ends. CDR1 is SGHTA and CDR2 is FQGNSA in the germline V gene. The CDR3 loop spans 15 amino acids. CDR3 residues: CASSSPGGYGNTIYF. DNA for the CDR3: TGTGCCAGCAGCTCCCCCGGGGGATATGGAAACACCATATATTTT.

This chain joins TRBV6-4 and TRBJ2-2, with 9 nucleotides matching TRBD1. The CDR3 consists of 16 residues. Per the germline V gene, CDR1 is MRHNA and CDR2 is SNTAGT. The trim removed 4 bases at V and 5 bases at J, leaving 8 bases unmatched. CDR3 amino acids: CASSASGTGRTGELFF. CDR3 nucleotides: TGTGCCAGCAGTGCCTCCGGGACAGGGAGGACCGGGGAGCTGTTTTTT.

The chain carries TRBV30 and TRBJ1-5, with D perhaps matching TRBD1 (5 bases). Per the germline V gene, CDR1 is GTSNPN and CDR2 is SVGIG (reference sequence). V gave up 4 bases and J gave up 5 bases, with 12 bases separating them. The CDR3 runs 13 residues. CDR3 region: CAWNIRADQPQHF. CDR3 nucleotides: TGTGCCTGGAACATCAGGGCCGATCAGCCCCAGCATTTT.

This chain uses TRBV6-2 or TRBV6-3 with TRBJ1-1, with a weak D call TRBD1 (5 bases). This CDR3 contains 14 residues. CDR1 is MNHEY and CDR2 is SVGEGT in the germline V gene. The V end lost 6 bases, the J end lost 3 bases, and 14 bases lay between the germline ends. CDR3 sequence reads: CASSPPRGDTEAFF. The CDR3 DNA reads as TGTGCCAGCAGCCCCCCGAGGGGAGACACTGAAGCTTTCTTT.

Notes on this clone: The sample holds other DNA sequences that translate to the same CDR3. The chain has TRBV18 and TRBJ2-3; D is unclear. The length of the CDR3 is 11 residues. The germline gives CDR1 KGHSH, CDR2 LQKENI. V lost 2 bases to trimming and J lost 4 bases, with 1 base between them. The DNA for the CDR3 is TGTGCCAGCTCACCAGCAGATACGCAGTATTTT. Translation: CASSPADTQYF.

The chain has TRBV3-1 (or the pseudogene TRBV3-2) and TRBJ1-5, with 7 positions matching TRBD1. The CDR3 totals 18 residues. With 0 bases clipped from V and 5 bases from J, the junction kept 13 bases outside the gene matches. The germline V gene encodes CDR1 LGHDT and CDR2 YNNKEL (reference sequence). The CDR3 loop reads CASSQEAVTGRRDQPQHF. The CDR3 nucleotides are TGTGCCAGCAGCCAAGAAGCGGTGACAGGGCGGAGAGATCAGCCCCAGCATTTT.

The chain links TRBV7-3 to TRBJ1-1; tentatively, D is TRBD1 (5 bases). Deletions cut 5 bases from V and 1 base from J, with 11 bases between. CDR1 is SGHTA and CDR2 is FQGTGA in the germline V gene. CDR3 length: 14 amino acids. DNA of the CDR3: TGTGCCAGCAGCAGACGGGACGGGAACACTGAAGCTTTCTTT. Translating gives CASSRRDGNTEAFF.

V is TRBV2 and J is TRBJ1-1; possibly TRBD1 for D (6 bases). This CDR3 has 11 amino acids. The V gene lost 9 bases and the J gene lost 1 base, with 6 bases spanning the gap. In germline, CDR1 is SNHLY, CDR2 FYNNEI. The CDR3 DNA is TGTGCCAGGACAGGGAACACTGAAGCTTTCTTT. This gives the protein CARTGNTEAFF.

In DNA, the CDR3 is TGTGCCTGGAGTGCGACTTTGATTCGAGATACGCAGTATTTT. Protein: CAWSATLIRDTQYF. The rearrangement links TRBV30 to TRBJ2-3; D call uncertain. From germline, CDR1 is GTSNPN and CDR2 SVGIG (reference sequence). This CDR3 is 14 amino acids long. Trimming removed 1 base from V and 5 bases from J, with 13 bases in between. Complete variable domain (other parts from reference TRBV30 and TRBJ2-3): SQTIHQWPATLVQPVGSPLSLECTVEGTSNPNLYWYRQAAGRGLQLLFYSVGIGQISSEVPQNLSASRPQDRQFILSSKKLLLSDSGFYLCAWSATLIRDTQYFGPGTRLTVL.

The chain links TRBV18 to TRBJ1-3; D gene uncertain. The CDR3 runs to 14 residues. Germline CDR1 is KGHSH and CDR2 is LQKENI. The V gene lost 3 bases and the J gene lost 4 bases, with 10 bases spanning the gap. CDR3 region: CASSPPERGNTIYF. CDR3 DNA sequence: TGTGCCAGCTCACCCCCTGAGAGGGGAAACACCATATATTTT.

The chain couples TRBV7-2 to TRBJ2-7; 7 positions agree with TRBD2. After removal of 5 bases from V and 4 bases from J, the junction contained 11 bases not matched to a gene. Germline V gene lookup returns CDR1 SGHTA and CDR2 FQGNSA. The CDR3 is made up of 15 amino acids. The CDR3 sequence is CASSAGSGNQYEQYF. The CDR3 DNA is TGTGCCAGCAGCGCAGGGAGCGGGAACCAGTACGAGCAGTACTTC. Looking up the rest from reference TRBV7-2 and TRBJ2-7 gives the full variable domain: GAGVSQSPSNKVTEKGKDVELRCDPISGHTALYWYRQSLGQGLEFLIYFQGNSAPDKSGLPSDRFSAERTGGSVSTLTIQRTQQEDSAVYLCASSAGSGNQYEQYFGPGTRLTVT.

The rearrangement uses TRBV19 and TRBJ2-3; 10 bases are a match to TRBD1. With 8 bases clipped from V and 3 bases from J, the junction kept 8 bases outside the gene matches. Germline V lookup: CDR1 LNHDA, CDR2 SQIVND (reference sequence). CDR3 length: 15 residues. CDR3: CASRDRGKSTDTQYF. The CDR3 DNA reads as TGTGCCAGTCGGGACAGGGGAAAGAGTACAGATACGCAGTATTTT.

This clone was seen a few times. This chain joins TRBV7-9 and TRBJ2-3; D perhaps matches TRBD2 (6 bases). Between the trimmed V and J ends, which lost 2 bases and 4 bases, there was a span of 13 bases. CDR1 is SEHNR, CDR2 FQNEAQ, per germline (reference sequence). CDR3 length: 15 residues. The CDR3 loop reads CASSLNLAEADTQYF. The CDR3 bases are TGTGCCAGCAGCTTAAACTTAGCGGAGGCAGATACGCAGTATTTT.

This chain links TRBV21-1 with TRBJ1-2. TRBV21-1 is classified as a pseudogene. The CDR3 contains 15 residues. The CDR3 protein is CASSKGEPSIKGYTF. In DNA, the CDR3 is TGTGCCAGCAGCAAGGGGGAACCCTCCATTAAGGGCTACACCTTC.

V usage is TRBV27 and J usage is TRBJ2-7; 9 bases align to TRBD1. The germline V gene encodes CDR1 MNHEY and CDR2 SMNVEV (reference sequence). With 5 bases clipped from V and 7 bases from J, the junction kept 12 bases outside the gene matches. This CDR3 is built from 15 residues. The CDR3 is CASSASGTGLLEQYF. Here the CDR3 DNA reads TGTGCCAGCAGTGCATCCGGGACAGGGCTCTTGGAGCAGTACTTC.

V usage is TRBV9 and J usage is TRBJ2-1, with 10 bases identical to TRBD1. V shed 6 bases and J 7 bases; nucleotides not matched to a gene: 10. CDR3 length: 15 residues. CDR1 is SGDLS and CDR2 is YYNGEE in the germline V gene. The CDR3 bases are TGTGCCAGCAACGTGGGGGGACAGGGGATTAATGAGCAGTTCTTC. Translating gives CASNVGGQGINEQFF.

This rearrangement joins TRBV18 to TRBJ2-7; D not certain. V lost 1 base, J lost 3 bases, and 19 bases lay in between. The CDR3 has 17 residues. Germline V gene data show CDR1 as KGHSH and CDR2 as LQKENI. This CDR3 is CASSPLGPLVGFYEQYF. CDR3 nucleotide sequence: TGTGCCAGCTCACCACTTGGACCTCTTGTAGGGTTCTACGAGCAGTACTTC. Combining the CDR3 with reference TRBV18 and TRBJ2-7 gives the whole variable domain NAGVMQNPRHLVRRRGQEARLRCSPMKGHSHVYWYRQLPEEGLKFMVYLQKENIIDESGMPKERFSAEFPKEGPSILRIQQVVRGDSAAYFCASSPLGPLVGFYEQYFGPGTRLTVT.

The chain is built from TRBV9 and TRBJ1-2, with D maybe TRBD1 (5 bases). The CDR3 covers 13 residues. Deletions cut 6 bases from V and 4 bases from J, with 13 bases between. Germline assignment: CDR1 SGDLS and CDR2 YYNGEE. The CDR3 DNA follows: TGTGCCAGCAACCGGGACCGATTCTATGGCTACACCTTC. Translating gives CASNRDRFYGYTF.

This chain joins TRBV7-2 and TRBJ2-5, with no clear D. V gave up 4 bases and J gave up 5 bases, with 8 bases separating them. This CDR3 spans 12 amino acids. Per the germline V gene, CDR1 is SGHTA and CDR2 is FQGNSA. CDR3 amino acids: CASSWIGETQYF. CDR3 bases: TGTGCCAGCAGCTGGATTGGGGAGACCCAGTACTTC. Variable domain in full (rest from reference TRBV7-2 and TRBJ2-5): GAGVSQSPSNKVTEKGKDVELRCDPISGHTALYWYRQSLGQGLEFLIYFQGNSAPDKSGLPSDRFSAERTGGSVSTLTIQRTQQEDSAVYLCASSWIGETQYFGPGTRLLVL.